This TCR beta chain stems from a study of T cell repertoires in cytomegalovirus infection. This clonotype was observed a handful of times. Its specificity is unknown. TCRdb re-derived calls from the reads in MiXCR, one entry per CDR3 protein. This sample carries around 300,000 distinct CDR3 sequences, roughly 21% of them seen once, and the ten largest clones take under 25%. Trimming took 2 bases from V and 1 from J, leaving 8 bases between them. The CDR3 length is 14 residues. Germline V CDR1 and CDR2: MDHEN, SYDVKM. The material sequenced was cultured PBMCs, taken from culture after CMV antigen stimulation. This chain joins TRBV28 and TRBJ1-1; D not resolved. The clonotype comes from a human donor in good health (CMV status not recorded). Some clones in this sample may be carry-over from other donors' samples. The CDR3 DNA reads as TGTGCCAGCAGTTTACTTATGAAGAACACTGAAGCTTTCTTT. This gives the protein CASSLLMKNTEAFF.